A single sample gave rise to the 25 T cell receptor beta chains below, sequenced in a study of glioma-infiltrating T cells. The iRepertoire nested amplicon-rescue multiplex PCR amplified TCR alpha and beta CDR3s from RNA. TCRdb analysed the multiplex PCR reads with MiXCR anew, one entry per CDR3 protein. The profile shows some 190,000 distinct CDR3 sequences, about 32% of them singletons. The sample was glioma tissue, nonneoplastic brain tissue, or PBMCs (not recorded which). The receptors come from a human donor with low-grade glioma or glioblastoma, undergoing nonglioma brain surgery, or in good health (not recorded which).

This clonotype came up a few times. J is TRBJ1-2 and V is TRBV2; perhaps TRBD1 as D (6 bases). CDR1 and CDR2 from the germline V gene are SNHLY and FYNNEI. This CDR3 spans 13 amino acids. Trimming left V 6 bases short and J 4 bases short, with 12 bases between. Here the CDR3 reads CASRADSSYGYTF. In DNA, the CDR3 is TGTGCCAGCAGAGCGGACAGCAGCTATGGCTACACCTTC.

This clonotype was recorded at least ten times. The CDR3 DNA is TGTGCCAGCAGCCCCCGGGCCGCCTTAAATAATTCACCCCTCCACTTT. Residues: CASSPRAALNNSPLHF. This sequence joins TRBV7-2 and TRBJ1-6; D gene unclear. Trimming shortened V by 5 bases and J by 5 bases, and 16 bases separated the two germline ends. This CDR3 is built from 16 residues. Germline V CDR1 and CDR2: SGHTA, FQGNSA.

This clonotype came up many times. The chain recombines TRBV18 with TRBJ2-3; possible D gene TRBD1, 6 bases. Germline CDR1 reads KGHSH; CDR2 reads LQKENI. CDR3 length: 15 residues. Trimming removed 4 bases at V and 2 bases at J, with 13 bases between. The CDR3 sequence: CASSRPGQITDTQYF. In nucleotides, the CDR3 is TGTGCCAGCTCACGACCGGGACAAATCACAGATACGCAGTATTTT.

This clonotype appeared many times. The gene calls are TRBV28 and TRBJ2-3, with D possibly being TRBD1 (6 bases). V lost 8 bases, J lost 6 bases, and 9 bases lay in between. Germline lookup yields CDR1 MDHEN and CDR2 SYDVKM. The CDR3 length is 11 residues. As DNA, the CDR3 is TGTGCCAGCCTTCAGGGGGATACGCAGTATTTT. It specifies CASLQGDTQYF.

In this sample, this clonotype turned up once. In DNA form, the CDR3 reads TGTGCCAGCAGCTCCCTGGAGCAGTACTTC. Translated, it gives CASSSLEQYF. The chain employs TRBV11-2 and TRBJ2-7; D gene uncertain. Trimming left V 4 bases short and J 7 bases short, with 5 bases between. CDR1 and CDR2 from the germline V gene are SGHAT and FQNNGV. The CDR3 consists of 10 residues.

The chain couples TRBV7-6 to TRBJ2-7; 7 bases are a match to TRBD1. The junction had 3 bases not matched to a gene; V was cut back by 4 bases and J by 0 bases. The CDR3 totals 14 residues. Per germline, CDR1 SGHVS and CDR2 FNYEAQ. In DNA form, the CDR3 reads TGTGCCAGCAGCTGGGACAGTTCCTCCTACGAGCAGTACTTC. This translates into CASSWDSSSYEQYF.

This clonotype was seen at least ten times. This chain uses TRBV6-1 with TRBJ2-5; D is undetermined. V dropped 5 bases and J dropped 1 base, with 8 bases sitting between them. The V gene's germline CDR1 is MNHNS and CDR2 SASEGT. The CDR3 sequence is 13 residues long. CDR3 in DNA: TGTGCCAGCAGTCTAGTCGTCCAAGAGACCCAGTACTTC. This gives the protein CASSLVVQETQYF.

This clonotype was seen many times. The chain uses TRBV7-2 and TRBJ1-5, with no clear D. Between the trimmed V and J ends, which lost 2 bases and 3 bases, there was a span of 8 bases. This CDR3 comprises 14 residues. The germline V gene has CDR1 SGHTA and CDR2 FQGNSA. DNA for the CDR3: TGTGCCAGCAGCTTACAATTTGTCAATCAGCCCCAGCATTTT. Translated: CASSLQFVNQPQHF.

In the case of this clonotype: Given the absence of the conserved phenylalanine or tryptophan at the CDR3 end, a read error is likely. This sequence joins TRBV6-2 or TRBV6-3 and TRBJ2-7, with 7 bases lining up with TRBD2. After removal of 4 bases from V and 1 base from J, the junction contained 7 bases not matched to a gene. This CDR3 contains 15 residues. Germline values: CDR1 MNHEY, CDR2 SVGEGT. The CDR3 nucleotides read TGTGCCAGCAGTTCCTCTAGCGGTTTTTCCTACGAGCAGTACTTG. This gives the protein CASSSSSGFSYEQYL.

Comments on this clonotype: A much bigger clone sits one base away, suggesting this may be a read error. The rearrangement joins TRBV7-9 to TRBJ1-2, with D possibly being TRBD1 (5 bases). This CDR3 is built from 15 residues. Germline-derived CDR1 and CDR2 are SEHNR and FQNEAQ (reference sequence). Deletions cut 0 bases from V and 7 bases from J, with 15 bases between. The CDR3 DNA sequence: TGTGCCAGCAGCTTAGCTAACGGGGCGGCGTCTGGCTACACCTTC. This translates into CASSLANGAASGYTF.

The count of this clonotype is one. Possible read error: a much larger clone is one base away. This chain connects TRBV7-2 to TRBJ2-2; 9 nucleotides match TRBD1. The CDR3 is made up of 15 amino acids. From germline, CDR1 is SGHTA and CDR2 FQGNSA. CDR3 residues: CASSPITGGTGGLFF. The CDR3, as DNA: TGTGCCAGCAGTCCTATTACAGGGGGCACCGGGGGGCTGTTTTTT. The variable domain in full, with the rest retrieved from reference TRBV7-2 and TRBJ2-2, is GAGVSQSPSNKVTEKGKDVELRCDPISGHTALYWYRQSLGQGLEFLIYFQGNSAPDKSGLPSDRFSAERTGGSVSTLTIQRTQQEDSAVYLCASSPITGGTGGLFFGEGSRLTVL.

The V call is TRBV7-6, the J call TRBJ2-1; D perhaps matches TRBD2 (6 bases). With 4 bases removed from V and 1 base from J, the gap between germline ends came to 17 bases. Germline V gives CDR1 SGHVS, CDR2 FNYEAQ. The CDR3 length is 17 residues. The CDR3 DNA reads TGTGCCAGCAGCTCCCGTATGGGCGGGAATTCCTACAATGAGCAGTTCTTC. It translates to CASSSRMGGNSYNEQFF.

In its sample, this clonotype was seen many times. J is TRBJ2-7 and V is TRBV29-1; perhaps D is TRBD1 or TRBD2 (6 bases each). Germline values: CDR1 SQVTM, CDR2 ANQGSEA. Trimming took 4 bases from V and 1 from J, leaving 8 bases between them. CDR3 length equals 12 residues. The CDR3 loop is CSVVGGSYEQYF. The DNA for the CDR3 is TGCAGCGTTGTAGGGGGGTCCTACGAGCAGTACTTC.

This clonotype was seen ten or more times. The chain joins TRBV28 to TRBJ1-2; D possibly corresponds to TRBD1 (6 bases). The germline V and J ends were trimmed by 1 base and 5 bases, with 11 bases remaining between them. Germline assignment: CDR1 MDHEN and CDR2 SYDVKM. The CDR3 is 14 amino acids. The CDR3 sequence: CASSLSRTAYGYTF. CDR3 DNA sequence: TGTGCCAGCAGTTTATCTCGGACAGCTTATGGCTACACCTTC.

The sample holds many counts of this clonotype. CDR3 DNA: TGTGCCAGCAGTTTATATGTAGCGGGAGGGCCTTTCAGTAATGAGCAGTTCTTC. Its translation is CASSLYVAGGPFSNEQFF. This sequence joins TRBV27 and TRBJ2-1, with 11 bases identical to TRBD2. The CDR3 has 18 residues. With V trimmed by 1 base and J by 7 bases, 12 bases remained unmatched. CDR1 and CDR2 (germline): MNHEY, SMNVEV (reference sequence).

This clonotype was seen only a few times. This chain connects TRBV7-9 to TRBJ2-5; D gene ambiguous. The CDR3 is 15 residues long. CDR1 is SEHNR and CDR2 is FQNEAQ in the germline V gene (reference sequence). The V end was cut by 2 bases, the J end by 0 bases, with 10 bases between. The CDR3 nucleotides are TGTGCCAGCAGCTTAACCCTAAAACACCAAGAGACCCAGTACTTC. This translates into CASSLTLKHQETQYF.

This clonotype showed up many times. The V call is TRBV6-2 or TRBV6-3, the J call TRBJ2-5; TRBD1 agrees at 7 bases. CDR1 and CDR2 from the germline V gene are MNHEY and SVGEGT. This CDR3 region has 15 residues. Germline trimming cut 2 bases from V and 3 bases from J; bases unmatched to any gene: 6. CDR3 DNA sequence: TGTGCCAGCAGTTACCCTCGACAGGGAGAAGAGACCCAGTACTTC. Encoded protein: CASSYPRQGEETQYF.

The table lists this clonotype with many counts. The chain couples TRBV7-2 to TRBJ2-7; tentative D call: TRBD1 (6 bases). CDR1 SGHTA and CDR2 FQGNSA come from the germline V gene. V was cut by 1 base and J by 9 bases, with 10 bases left in between. This CDR3 has 12 amino acids. The CDR3 reads CASSLGTVAQYF. CDR3 nucleotide sequence: TGTGCCAGCAGCTTAGGGACAGTGGCGCAGTACTTC.

Points on this clonotype: Just one base apart from a much larger clone, this may be a read error. V and J are TRBV12-3 or TRBV12-4 and TRBJ2-1, with 10 bases identical to TRBD2. This CDR3 comprises 14 residues. The CDR3 nucleotides are TGTGCCAGCAGAGGGACTAGCGTCAACAATGAGAAGTTCTTC. It is translated as CASRGTSVNNEKFF.

This clonotype was observed many times. This chain joins TRBV7-2 and TRBJ2-3; D gene unclear. The CDR3 spans 17 residues. V was pared by 5 bases and J by 0 bases, with 18 bases between. Germline assignment: CDR1 SGHTA and CDR2 FQGNSA. Here the CDR3 DNA reads TGTGCCAGCAGCCCACCCACTATGGGCCCGAGCACAGATACGCAGTATTTT. It yields the protein CASSPPTMGPSTDTQYF.

The chain uses TRBV7-9 and TRBJ1-4; maybe TRBD1 (6 bases). The CDR3 runs 13 residues. V lost 4 bases and J lost 6, with 9 bases in between. The germline V gene encodes CDR1 SEHNR and CDR2 FQNEAQ (reference sequence). In DNA form, the CDR3 reads TGTGCCAGCAGCTCGGACAGCGATGAAAAACTGTTTTTT. Translated: CASSSDSDEKLFF.

In its sample, this clonotype ranks as medium-sized. The gene calls are TRBV6-5 and TRBJ2-3, with TRBD1 matching over 10 bases. After removal of 2 bases from V and 2 bases from J, the junction contained 7 bases not matched to a gene. This CDR3 is built from 17 residues. CDR1 and CDR2 (germline): MNHEY, SVGAGI. The CDR3 protein is CASSYGSGTGVTDTQYF. The CDR3 nucleotides read TGTGCCAGCAGTTACGGCTCCGGGACAGGGGTCACAGATACGCAGTATTTT.

Points on this clonotype: This may come from a read error, since a much larger clone is one base off. V and J are TRBV2 and TRBJ2-7; D may be TRBD2 (5 bases). The CDR3 runs to 12 residues. Germline loops: CDR1 SNHLY, CDR2 FYNNEI. Trimming took off 6 bases at V and 6 bases at J, with 12 bases between the two ends. This CDR3 is CASRSGSLEQYF. The CDR3 region has the DNA TGTGCCAGCAGGTCGGGGTCCCTCGAGCAGTACTTC.

The rearrangement joins TRBV5-4 to TRBJ1-1; D gene ambiguous. The V and J ends lost 1 base and 6 bases respectively, with 16 bases between them. CDR3 length: 15 amino acids. CDR1 is SGHNT and CDR2 is YYREEE in the germline V gene (reference sequence). CDR3 in amino acids: CASSLQAVGHAEAFF. CDR3 DNA sequence: TGTGCCAGCAGCTTGCAAGCAGTGGGCCACGCTGAAGCTTTCTTT.

The CDR3 DNA follows: TGCAGTGCGCAATTGGGGCTAGCGGGATCGGACGAGCAGTACTTC. It encodes CSAQLGLAGSDEQYF. The chain couples TRBV20-1 to TRBJ2-7, with 9 nucleotides matching TRBD2. In germline, CDR1 is DFQATT, CDR2 SNEGSKA (reference sequence). With V trimmed by 6 bases and J by 5 bases, 14 bases remained unmatched. The CDR3 length is 15 residues.